Listed here are 17 T cell receptor beta chains from one sample, sequenced in a study of blood T cell repertoires in COVID-19. Measured with immunoSEQ multiplex PCR; TCRdb has only the in-frame clones, and not every one. This sample has roughly 180,000 clones, with approximately 86% found just once. Sequencing was carried out using PBMCs or T cells enriched from blood (not recorded which). These receptors were taken from a man between 60 and 70 years old who had recovered from COVID-19.

This chain links TRBV4-1 with TRBJ2-2; D ambiguous. Germline-derived CDR1 and CDR2 are MGHRA and YSYEKL. The CDR3 runs 16 residues. With 1 base removed from V and 5 bases from J, the gap between germline ends came to 14 bases. The CDR3 DNA sequence: TGCGCCAGCAGCCAAGCTACCCGGGTTAGAACCGGGGAGCTGTTTTTT. This codes for CASSQATRVRTGELFF.

This clone has only one observation. J is TRBJ1-5 and V is TRBV19; 11 bases are a match to TRBD1. The CDR3 has 16 amino acids. CDR1 and CDR2 from the germline V gene are LNHDA and SQIVND (reference sequence). J lost 4 bases, V lost 6 bases, and 8 bases had no gene match. As DNA, the CDR3 is TGTGCCAGTAGACCCGGACAGGGGGCCCCAAATCAGCCCCAGCATTTT. It codes for CASRPGQGAPNQPQHF.

The chain couples TRBV3-1 (or the pseudogene TRBV3-2) to TRBJ1-3; D uncertain. CDR1 is LGHDT, CDR2 YNNKEL, per germline (reference sequence). V lost 0 bases and J 4 bases, leaving 13 bases between the germline ends. The CDR3 sequence is 16 residues long. The CDR3 DNA reads as TGTGCCAGCAGCCAAGATCCGGGTTGGCGAGGAAACACCATATATTTT. This codes for CASSQDPGWRGNTIYF.

This chain joins TRBV15 and TRBJ2-1, with 7 bases fitting TRBD1. The CDR3 length is 13 residues. With 3 bases clipped from V and 5 bases from J, the junction kept 1 base outside the gene matches. From germline, CDR1 is LNHNV and CDR2 YYDKDF (reference sequence). Here the CDR3 reads CATSRGTDNEQFF. DNA of the CDR3: TGTGCCACCAGCAGGGGGACAGACAATGAGCAGTTCTTC. The whole variable domain, remainder taken from reference TRBV15 and TRBJ2-1, is DAMVIQNPRYQVTQFGKPVTLSCSQTLNHNVMYWYQQKSSQAPKLLFHYYDKDFNNEADTPDNFQSRRPNTSFCFLDIRSPGLGDTAMYLCATSRGTDNEQFFGPGTRLTVL.

The chain combines TRBV5-1 with TRBJ2-2; no clear D gene. Trimming left V 0 bases short and J 4 bases short, with 7 bases between. CDR3 length: 14 residues. The germline CDR1 and CDR2 sequences are SGHRS and YFSETQ. CDR3 sequence reads: CASSLGQATGELFF. In nucleotides, the CDR3 is TGCGCCAGCAGCTTGGGCCAGGCCACCGGGGAGCTGTTTTTT.

V is TRBV30 and J is TRBJ1-4; D perhaps matches TRBD1 (5 bases). Germline CDR1 reads GTSNPN; CDR2 reads SVGIG (reference sequence). V was pared by 3 bases and J by 2 bases, with 22 bases between. CDR3 length: 18 residues. This CDR3 reads CAWSVQGWRGATNEKLFF. The CDR3 nucleotides read TGTGCCTGGAGCGTTCAAGGGTGGAGGGGCGCGACTAATGAAAAACTGTTTTTT.

The chain recombines TRBV28 with TRBJ1-1; D is uncertain. Germline V CDR1 and CDR2: MDHEN, SYDVKM. The CDR3 has 15 residues. Trimming pared 5 bases from V and 1 base from J, leaving 14 bases between. CDR3 sequence (DNA): TGTGCCAGCAGTCCCGGGATTTTGAAGAACACTGAAGCTTTCTTT. Translated, it gives CASSPGILKNTEAFF.

DNA of the CDR3: TGTGCCAGCACCCCCCGAAGTTGGGCAAGTAGCAATCAGCCCCAGCATTTT. It codes for CASTPRSWASSNQPQHF. This sequence joins TRBV28 and TRBJ1-5; the D is unclear. Germline V gene sequence: CDR1 MDHEN, CDR2 SYDVKM. The CDR3 covers 17 residues. Trimming left V 7 bases short and J 0 bases short, with 19 bases between.

The CDR3 sequence: CASSDSIKREIETQYF. Here the CDR3 DNA reads TGTGCCAGCAGTGACTCGATAAAGAGGGAGATAGAGACCCAGTACTTC. The chain carries TRBV6-4 and TRBJ2-5, with D tentatively TRBD2 (5 bases). Germline V gives CDR1 MRHNA, CDR2 SNTAGT. CDR3 length: 16 amino acids. Trimming removed 0 bases at V and 4 bases at J, with 15 bases between.

This chain joins TRBV7-2 and TRBJ2-3; 13 bases are a match to TRBD2. CDR3 size: 16 residues. Germline V lookup: CDR1 SGHTA, CDR2 FQGNSA. Trimming at V came to 5 bases and at J to 5 bases, leaving 7 bases not matched to a gene. Written as DNA, the CDR3 is TGTGCCAGCAGCGCCACTAGCGGGAGGGCGAAAGATACGCAGTATTTT. Residues: CASSATSGRAKDTQYF.

This clone was recorded only once. CDR3 residues: CSVEGREIAGYTF. For the CDR3, the DNA is TGCAGCGTTGAAGGCAGAGAGATAGCCGGCTACACCTTC. This chain connects TRBV29-1 to TRBJ1-2; no definite D call. CDR1 SQVTM and CDR2 ANQGSEA come from the germline V gene. The CDR3 totals 13 residues. V was shortened by 1 base and J by 8 bases, with 14 bases between the two germline ends.

This sequence joins TRBV5-1 and TRBJ1-1; 8 nucleotides line up with TRBD1. The junction had 5 bases not matched to a gene; V was cut back by 0 bases and J by 1 base. The CDR3 is made up of 16 amino acids. Looked up from germline, CDR1 is SGHRS and CDR2 is YFSETQ. CDR3 sequence reads: CASSLGQGAGNTEAFF. DNA for the CDR3: TGCGCCAGCAGCTTGGGGCAGGGGGCAGGGAACACTGAAGCTTTCTTT.

The chain has TRBV7-8 and TRBJ1-6; D remains ambiguous. The length of the CDR3 is 16 residues. Germline-derived CDR1 and CDR2 are SGHVS and FQNEAQ. Trimming removed 0 bases from V and 2 bases from J, with 8 bases in between. The CDR3 region is CASSLALTAYNSPLHF. Written as DNA, the CDR3 is TGTGCCAGCAGCTTAGCGCTTACAGCCTATAATTCACCCCTCCACTTT.

The chain links TRBV29-1 to TRBJ1-2; D remains unclear. The CDR3 length is 12 residues. Trimming took off 6 bases at V and 5 bases at J, with 13 bases between the two ends. Germline loops: CDR1 SQVTM, CDR2 ANQGSEA. This CDR3 is CSVTSNRYGYTF. The CDR3 DNA is TGCAGCGTCACCTCTAATCGTTATGGCTACACCTTC.

The chain recombines TRBV20-1 with TRBJ2-7; 7 nucleotides align to TRBD1. Germline V CDR1 and CDR2: DFQATT, SNEGSKA (reference sequence). CDR3 size: 13 residues. V shed 3 bases, J shed 4 bases, and the junction held 6 bases outside the gene matches. CDR3 coding DNA: TGCAGTGCTAGTGAGGGGGCTAGGTACGAGCAGTACTTC. This codes for CSASEGARYEQYF.

V is TRBV10-1 and J is TRBJ1-2; D might be TRBD1 (5 bases). The CDR3 has 17 amino acids. Trimming took off 0 bases at V and 0 bases at J, with 14 bases between the two ends. Looked up from germline, CDR1 is WNHNN and CDR2 is SYGVQD (reference sequence). The CDR3: CASSESGRVRSNYGYTF. The CDR3 DNA is TGCGCCAGCAGTGAGTCGGGCAGGGTAAGATCTAACTATGGCTACACCTTC.

In this sample, this clone turned up once. The chain employs TRBV19 and TRBJ2-3, with D possibly being TRBD2 (6 bases). Trimming cost V 5 bases and J 4 bases, with 16 bases left between them. From germline, CDR1 is LNHDA and CDR2 SQIVND (reference sequence). The length of the CDR3 is 15 residues. The CDR3 sequence: CASSGGTIGADTQYF. CDR3 DNA sequence: TGTGCCAGTAGTGGAGGGACCATTGGGGCAGATACGCAGTATTTT.